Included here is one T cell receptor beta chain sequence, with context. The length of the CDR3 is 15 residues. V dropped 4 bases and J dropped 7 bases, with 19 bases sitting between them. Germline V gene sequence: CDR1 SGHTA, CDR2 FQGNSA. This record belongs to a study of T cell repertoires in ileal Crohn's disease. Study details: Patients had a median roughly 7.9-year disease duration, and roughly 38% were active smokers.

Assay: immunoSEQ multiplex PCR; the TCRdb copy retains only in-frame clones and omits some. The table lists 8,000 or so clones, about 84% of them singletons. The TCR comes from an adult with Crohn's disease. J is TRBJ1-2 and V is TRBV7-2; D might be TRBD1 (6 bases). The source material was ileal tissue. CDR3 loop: CASSYSGGASGGYTF. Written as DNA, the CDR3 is TGTGCCAGCAGCTATTCCGGGGGGGCGTCGGGTGGCTACACCTTC.